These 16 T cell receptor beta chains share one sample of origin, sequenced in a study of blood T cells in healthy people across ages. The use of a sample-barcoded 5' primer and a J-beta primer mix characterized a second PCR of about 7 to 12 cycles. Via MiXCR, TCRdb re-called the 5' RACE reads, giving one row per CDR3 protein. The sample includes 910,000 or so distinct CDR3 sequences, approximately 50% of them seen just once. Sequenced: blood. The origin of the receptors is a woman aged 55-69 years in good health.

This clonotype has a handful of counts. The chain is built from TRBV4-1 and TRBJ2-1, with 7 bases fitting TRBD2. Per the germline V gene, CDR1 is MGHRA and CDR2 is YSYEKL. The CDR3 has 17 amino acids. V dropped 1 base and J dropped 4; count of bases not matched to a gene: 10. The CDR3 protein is CASSQGGAGTTYNEQFF. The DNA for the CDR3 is TGCGCCAGCAGCCAAGGAGGGGCCGGGACTACTTACAATGAGCAGTTCTTC.

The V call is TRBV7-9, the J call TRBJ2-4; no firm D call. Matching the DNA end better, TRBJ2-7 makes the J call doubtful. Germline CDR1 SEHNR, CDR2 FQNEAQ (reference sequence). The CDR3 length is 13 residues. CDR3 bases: TGTGCCAGCAGTCCTAGTGAACCCTACGAGCAGTACTTC. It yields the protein CASSPSEPYEQYF.

CDR3: CASRETGRNTEAFF. The CDR3 region has the DNA TGTGCCAGCAGGGAAACAGGGCGGAACACTGAAGCTTTCTTT. The chain employs TRBV6-1 and TRBJ1-1, with a tentative D call TRBD1 (6 bases). Germline V gives CDR1 MNHNS, CDR2 SASEGT. The V gene lost 6 bases and the J gene lost 1 base, with 12 bases spanning the gap. There are 14 residues in the CDR3.

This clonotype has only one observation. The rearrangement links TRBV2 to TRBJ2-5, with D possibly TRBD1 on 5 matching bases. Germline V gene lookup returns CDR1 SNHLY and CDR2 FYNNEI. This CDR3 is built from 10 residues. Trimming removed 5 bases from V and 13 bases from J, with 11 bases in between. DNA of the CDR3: TGTGCCAGCAGTAGTTATAGGGGGTACTTC. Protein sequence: CASSSYRGYF.

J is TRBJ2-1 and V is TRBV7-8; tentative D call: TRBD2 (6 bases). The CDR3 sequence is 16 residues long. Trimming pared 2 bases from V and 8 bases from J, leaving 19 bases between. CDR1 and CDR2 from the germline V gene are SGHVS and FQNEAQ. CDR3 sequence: CASSLRTGETLHEQFF. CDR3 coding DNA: TGTGCCAGCAGCTTAAGGACGGGAGAGACCCTGCATGAGCAGTTCTTC. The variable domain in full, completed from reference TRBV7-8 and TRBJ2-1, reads GAGVSQSPRYKVAKRGQDVALRCDPISGHVSLFWYQQALGQGPEFLTYFQNEAQLDKSGLPSDRFFAERPEGSVSTLKIQRTQQEDSAVYLCASSLRTGETLHEQFFGPGTRLTVL.

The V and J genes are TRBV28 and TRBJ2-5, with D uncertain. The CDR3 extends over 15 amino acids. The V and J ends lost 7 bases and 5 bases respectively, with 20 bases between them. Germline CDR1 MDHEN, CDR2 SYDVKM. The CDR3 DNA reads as TGTGCCAGCACCCTACTCTCTCGTGGTTTGGAGACCCAGTACTTC. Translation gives CASTLLSRGLETQYF.

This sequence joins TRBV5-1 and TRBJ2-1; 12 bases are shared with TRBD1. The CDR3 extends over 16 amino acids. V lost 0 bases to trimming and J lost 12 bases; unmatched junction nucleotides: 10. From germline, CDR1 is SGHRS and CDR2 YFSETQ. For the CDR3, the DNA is TGCGCCAGCAGCTTGGCCCCGGGACAGGGGGCTTCGGGGCAGTTCTTC. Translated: CASSLAPGQGASGQFF.

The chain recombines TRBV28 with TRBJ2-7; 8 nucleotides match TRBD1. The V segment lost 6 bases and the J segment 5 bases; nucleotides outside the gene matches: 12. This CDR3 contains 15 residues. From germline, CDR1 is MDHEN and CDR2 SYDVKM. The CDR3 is CASSSPGQGRDEQYF. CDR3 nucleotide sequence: TGTGCCAGCAGCTCACCCGGACAGGGTCGGGACGAGCAGTACTTC. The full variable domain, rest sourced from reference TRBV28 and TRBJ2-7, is DVKVTQSSRYLVKRTGEKVFLECVQDMDHENMFWYRQDPGLGLRLIYFSYDVKMKEKGDIPEGYSVSREKKERFSLILESASTNQTSMYLCASSSPGQGRDEQYFGPGTRLTVT.

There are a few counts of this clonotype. CDR3 residues: CASSSSQGWANYGYTF. The CDR3 DNA reads as TGTGCCAGCAGTTCCTCACAGGGATGGGCTAACTATGGCTACACCTTC. The gene calls are TRBV6-5 and TRBJ1-2; maybe TRBD1 (6 bases). Per the germline V gene, CDR1 is MNHEY and CDR2 is SVGAGI. Trimming stripped 4 bases from V and 0 bases from J, with 15 bases between. The CDR3 is made up of 16 amino acids.

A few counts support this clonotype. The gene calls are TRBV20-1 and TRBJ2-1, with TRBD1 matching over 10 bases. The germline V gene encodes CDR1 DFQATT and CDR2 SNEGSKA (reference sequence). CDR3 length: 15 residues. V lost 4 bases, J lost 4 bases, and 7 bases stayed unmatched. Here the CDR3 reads CSAILWDRGYNEQFF. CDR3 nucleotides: TGCAGTGCTATCCTTTGGGACAGGGGATACAATGAGCAGTTCTTC.

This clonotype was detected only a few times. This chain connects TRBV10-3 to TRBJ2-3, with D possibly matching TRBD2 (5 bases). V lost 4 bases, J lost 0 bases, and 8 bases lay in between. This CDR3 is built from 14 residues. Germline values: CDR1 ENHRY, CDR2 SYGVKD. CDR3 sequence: CAISVSGSTDTQYF. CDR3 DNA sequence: TGTGCCATCAGTGTTTCGGGGAGCACAGATACGCAGTATTTT.

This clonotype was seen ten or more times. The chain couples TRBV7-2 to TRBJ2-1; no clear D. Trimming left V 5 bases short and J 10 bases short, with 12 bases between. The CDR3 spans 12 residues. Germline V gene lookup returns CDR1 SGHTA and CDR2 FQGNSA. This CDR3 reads CASSRRPGEQFF. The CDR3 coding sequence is TGTGCCAGCAGCCGCAGACCTGGGGAGCAGTTCTTC.

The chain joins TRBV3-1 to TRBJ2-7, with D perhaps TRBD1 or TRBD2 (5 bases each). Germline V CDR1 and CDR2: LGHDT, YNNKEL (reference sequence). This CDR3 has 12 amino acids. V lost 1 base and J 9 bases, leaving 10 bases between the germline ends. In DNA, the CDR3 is TGTGCCAGCAGCCAAGCCGGGGCCGCGCAGTACTTC. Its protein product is CASSQAGAAQYF.

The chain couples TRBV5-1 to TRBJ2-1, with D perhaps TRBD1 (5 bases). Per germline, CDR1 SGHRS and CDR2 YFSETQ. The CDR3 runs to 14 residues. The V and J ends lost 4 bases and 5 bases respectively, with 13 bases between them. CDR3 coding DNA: TGCGCCAGCAGCACCTCAACAGGTAACAATGAGCAGTTCTTC. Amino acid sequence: CASSTSTGNNEQFF.

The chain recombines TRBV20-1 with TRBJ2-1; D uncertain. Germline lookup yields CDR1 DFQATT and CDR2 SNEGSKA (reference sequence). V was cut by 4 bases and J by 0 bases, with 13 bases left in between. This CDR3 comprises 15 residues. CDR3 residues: CSATCPSSSYNEQFF. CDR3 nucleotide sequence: TGCAGTGCTACCTGTCCCTCCAGCTCCTACAATGAGCAGTTCTTC.

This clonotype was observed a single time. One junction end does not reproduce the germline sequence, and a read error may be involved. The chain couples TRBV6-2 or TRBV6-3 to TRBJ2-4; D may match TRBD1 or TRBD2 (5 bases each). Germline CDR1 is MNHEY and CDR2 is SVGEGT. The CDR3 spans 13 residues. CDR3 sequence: CASSDSTAREQYF. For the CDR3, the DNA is TGTGCCAGCAGTGACTCGACTGCCAGGGAGCAGTACTTC.